The rows below give T cell receptor beta chains drawn from one sample of a study of blood T cell repertoires in COVID-19. Generated by immunoSEQ multiplex PCR, the TCRdb table keeps only in-frame clones and is missing some. The table has 200,000 or so clones, almost 85% seen once. The sequenced sample consisted of peripheral blood. The receptors derive from a woman aged 65 to 85 with active or convalescent COVID-19. Each CDR3 is given without its conserved first and last residue. The order of the fields is D gene, V gene, J gene, CDR3 protein. A D gene is named only where the DNA matches it firmly.

>.|TRBV7-9|TRBJ1-2
ASSLGQGYGYT
>TRBD1|TRBV19|TRBJ2-2
ASRDRGRGTGELF
>TRBD2|TRBV3-1/TRBV3-2|TRBJ2-2
ASSRGSGGPNTGELF
>.|TRBV27|TRBJ1-1
ASSFRLSTEAF
>.|TRBV11-2|TRBJ2-3
ASREDLGGQQY
>.|TRBV5-1|TRBJ1-2
ASSPEGGNYGYT
>.|TRBV15|TRBJ1-1
AIQGQGNIEAF
>.|TRBV5-4|TRBJ2-1
ASSLITAADYNEQF
>.|TRBV6-1|TRBJ1-2
ASSELRVFNYGYT
>TRBD1|TRBV27|TRBJ2-4
ASSPRTGGNIQY
>.|TRBV10-2|TRBJ1-5
ASSEVSGNQPQH
>TRBD2|TRBV7-2|TRBJ2-7
ASSTRLAGVHGEQY
>.|TRBV27|TRBJ2-7
ASSPVTVAGPLSYEQY
>.|TRBV7-3|TRBJ2-7
ASSLAGGPYEQY
>TRBD1|TRBV19|TRBJ1-5
ASYGTGRNQPQH
>TRBD2|TRBV19|TRBJ2-2
ASSPRLAYTGELF
>.|TRBV29-1|TRBJ2-1
SALTGAPEQF
>.|TRBV5-1|TRBJ2-1
ASSLVAGSGSTSRNEQF
>.|TRBV5-5|TRBJ2-3
ASSLAGRSTDTQY
>.|TRBV7-9|TRBJ1-2
ASSLPPGPLGYT
>TRBD1|TRBV6-1|TRBJ2-2
ASSAPTDRGHTGELF
>.|TRBV30|TRBJ2-5
AWSFLETQY
>.|TRBV4-1|TRBJ2-7
ASSQRERGGRPSEQY
>.|TRBV19|TRBJ2-7
ASSPVQGYEQY
>TRBD2|TRBV19|TRBJ2-7
ASSPGLAGENEQY
>TRBD2|TRBV2|TRBJ2-1
ASRPGLAVYNEQF
>.|TRBV3-1/TRBV3-2|TRBJ1-1
ASSQEYNTEAF
>.|TRBV28|TRBJ1-5
ASGRQLNQPQH
>.|TRBV28|TRBJ1-1
ASSLKAGVEAF
>.|TRBV7-2|TRBJ1-4
ASSLGQGGGTNEKLF
>.|TRBV9|TRBJ2-1
ASSVGHSNEQF
>.|TRBV18|TRBJ1-4
ASSPPGARGNEKLF
>TRBD1|TRBV4-1|TRBJ2-5
ASSQTGQPGETQY
>.|TRBV24-1|TRBJ1-2
ATSEQGLGYT
>.|TRBV4-2|TRBJ2-1
ASSQDVRGTEQF